The 20 T cell receptor beta chains below were found in one sample sequenced in a study of T-cell memory formation after mild COVID-19. TCRdb recomputed calls from the 5' RACE reads with MiXCR, one row per CDR3 protein. The sample consists of 100,000 to 120,000 distinct CDR3 sequences, over 15% of them appearing once. Sequenced material: PBMCs or a T cell subset sorted from them (not recorded which). Source of these receptors: a man aged 18 to 29 who had mild COVID-19 (a few samples of this study predate the infection). Cell type and time point are not known.

This clonotype was detected only a few times. V usage is TRBV9 and J usage is TRBJ2-7, with D perhaps assigned TRBD1 or TRBD2 (5 bases each). The CDR3 extends over 16 amino acids. Germline V CDR1 and CDR2: SGDLS, YYNGEE. Trimming stripped 0 bases from V and 6 bases from J, with 19 bases between. In DNA, the CDR3 is TGTGCCAGCAGCGTAGCTCCGCAGGGAACTAGGCTCGAGCAGTACTTC. Translation gives CASSVAPQGTRLEQYF.

V gene TRBV20-1 combines with J gene TRBJ2-2; unclear D gene. The CDR3 runs 12 residues. The germline gives CDR1 DFQATT, CDR2 SNEGSKA (reference sequence). The V end was cut by 0 bases, the J end by 7 bases, with 6 bases between. CDR3 nucleotide sequence: TGCAGTGCTAGAGAGGGGTTCGGGGAGCTGTTTTTT. Residues: CSAREGFGELFF.

The chain uses TRBV12-3 or TRBV12-4 and TRBJ1-2; TRBD1 matches at 10 bases. V was pared by 3 bases and J by 4 bases, with 8 bases of the junction left unmatched. There are 16 residues in the CDR3. The CDR3 DNA is TGTGCCAGCAGTTTGTTGGGACAGGGGACCCTCTATGGCTACACCTTC. Residues: CASSLLGQGTLYGYTF.

This clonotype occurred a few times. The chain recombines TRBV4-1 with TRBJ2-6; 9 nucleotides match TRBD1. V lost 2 bases, J lost 0 bases, and 5 bases stayed unmatched. Looked up from germline, CDR1 is MGHRA and CDR2 is YSYEKL. The CDR3 has 18 amino acids. This CDR3 reads CASSQPGQGLSGANVLTF. The CDR3 coding sequence is TGCGCCAGCAGCCAACCGGGACAGGGCCTCTCTGGGGCCAACGTCCTGACTTTC.

This clonotype was seen a handful of times. The chain is built from TRBV28 and TRBJ2-2; 9 nucleotides agree with TRBD1. Germline CDR1 reads MDHEN; CDR2 reads SYDVKM. The CDR3 is made up of 16 amino acids. V lost 4 bases, J lost 0 bases, and 3 bases stayed unmatched. The CDR3 nucleotides read TGTGCCAGCAGTTGGACAGGGGCCACGAACACCGGGGAGCTGTTTTTT. It is translated as CASSWTGATNTGELFF.

The table lists this clonotype with a count of one. The chain has TRBV4-3 and TRBJ1-2; tentatively, D is TRBD1 (6 bases). CDR1 is LGHNA, CDR2 YSLEER, per germline. Trimming removed 2 bases at V and 5 bases at J, with 15 bases between. This CDR3 region has 15 residues. CDR3: CASSQLRGQGYGYTF. CDR3 coding DNA: TGCGCCAGCAGCCAACTCAGGGGCCAGGGTTATGGCTACACCTTC.

This clonotype was found a few times. The chain links TRBV3-1 to TRBJ2-3; possibly TRBD2 for D (5 bases). V shed 9 bases and J shed 5 bases, with 15 bases lying between them. In germline, CDR1 is LGHDT, CDR2 YNNKEL (reference sequence). The length of the CDR3 is 13 residues. The CDR3 DNA sequence: TGTGCCAGTCAGATACCGGGGAGAGATACGCAGTATTTT. Protein sequence: CASQIPGRDTQYF.

This clonotype showed up just a few times. The chain combines TRBV12-3 or TRBV12-4 with TRBJ2-3, with TRBD2 matching 14 bases. This CDR3 comprises 16 residues. V lost 3 bases, J lost 5 bases, and 4 bases stayed unmatched. The CDR3 sequence: CASSLGLAGVVDTQYF. For the CDR3, the DNA is TGTGCCAGCAGTTTGGGACTAGCGGGGGTTGTAGATACGCAGTATTTT.

This clonotype was seen only a few times. The rearrangement links TRBV5-5 to TRBJ2-7, with 9 bases matching TRBD1. CDR1 is SGHKS and CDR2 is YYEKEE in the germline V gene (reference sequence). This CDR3 comprises 15 residues. V lost 0 bases, J lost 7 bases, and 8 bases stayed unmatched. CDR3 region: CASSLDRTGDFEQYF. The CDR3 bases are TGTGCCAGCAGCTTGGATAGGACAGGGGATTTTGAGCAGTACTTC. The complete variable domain, with remaining parts taken from reference TRBV5-5 and TRBJ2-7, reads DAGVTQSPTHLIKTRGQQVTLRCSPISGHKSVSWYQQVLGQGPQFIFQYYEKEERGRGNFPDRFSARQFPNYSSELNVNALLLGDSALYLCASSLDRTGDFEQYFGPGTRLTVT.

The gene calls are TRBV6-6 and TRBJ2-7, with 11 bases that match TRBD2. This CDR3 comprises 15 residues. Looked up from germline, CDR1 is MNHNY and CDR2 is SVGAGI (reference sequence). Trimming removed 6 bases from V and 2 bases from J; junction bases left unmatched: 6. The CDR3 sequence: CASRLGTSGAYEQYV. The CDR3 DNA is TGTGCCAGCAGGCTCGGGACTAGCGGAGCCTACGAGCAGTACGTC.

This clonotype appeared many times. The genes are TRBV5-6 and TRBJ2-2; no clear D gene. Germline V CDR1 and CDR2: SGHDT, YYEEEE. This CDR3 has 15 residues. V was clipped by 4 bases and J by 0 bases, with 10 bases between them. CDR3 coding DNA: TGTGCCAGCAGCCCCTTGGGTGCGAACACCGGGGAGCTGTTTTTT. This encodes CASSPLGANTGELFF.

In its sample, this clonotype was seen a few times. The rearrangement joins TRBV5-1 to TRBJ2-1; 8 bases are shared with TRBD1. Per germline, CDR1 SGHRS and CDR2 YFSETQ. V was pared by 4 bases and J by 9 bases, with 9 bases of the junction left unmatched. There are 14 residues in the CDR3. For the CDR3, the DNA is TGCGCCAGCAGCACGACGGACAGGGCGCGTGAGCAGTTCTTC. Translation: CASSTTDRAREQFF.

This chain uses TRBV20-1 with TRBJ2-3; TRBD1 aligns across 7 bases. The germline CDR1 and CDR2 sequences are DFQATT and SNEGSKA (reference sequence). The CDR3 contains 14 residues. The junction had 7 bases not matched to a gene; V was cut back by 3 bases and J by 4 bases. CDR3 in DNA: TGCAGTGCTAGGACAGGGATAGGCTCAGATACGCAGTATTTT. Translated, it gives CSARTGIGSDTQYF.

V and J are TRBV20-1 and TRBJ1-2, with D perhaps matching TRBD1 (6 bases). The CDR3 is made up of 12 amino acids. Germline V gene lookup returns CDR1 DFQATT and CDR2 SNEGSKA (reference sequence). The V end was cut by 3 bases, the J end by 3 bases, with 8 bases between. DNA for the CDR3: TGCAGTGCTAGGAACAGGGACTATGGCTACACCTTC. Translation: CSARNRDYGYTF.

The chain combines TRBV12-3 or TRBV12-4 with TRBJ1-6; TRBD1 matches at 11 bases. This CDR3 comprises 15 residues. V dropped 1 base and J dropped 10; count of bases not matched to a gene: 3. The CDR3 here is CASSLDWTGGSPLHF. The CDR3, as DNA: TGTGCCAGCAGTTTAGATTGGACAGGGGGCTCACCCCTCCACTTT.

The rearrangement uses TRBV29-1 and TRBJ1-5; the D is unclear. V was pared by 4 bases and J by 5 bases, with 24 bases between. The CDR3 runs to 17 residues. Germline V CDR1 and CDR2: SQVTM, ANQGSEA. The CDR3 coding sequence is TGCAGCGTTGTTCTTGCGGGCAGGCCTTCCTCCGATCAGCCCCAGCATTTT. It is translated as CSVVLAGRPSSDQPQHF.

The gene calls are TRBV10-3 and TRBJ2-7, with D perhaps TRBD1 (5 bases). Trimming pared 4 bases from V and 1 base from J, leaving 11 bases between. The CDR3 sequence is 14 residues long. In germline, CDR1 is ENHRY, CDR2 SYGVKD. CDR3 sequence: CAISAVDSSYEQYV. Written as DNA, the CDR3 is TGTGCCATCAGTGCGGTCGACAGTTCCTACGAGCAGTACGTC.

This chain uses TRBV9 with TRBJ2-2; D gene ambiguous. The V end lost 4 bases, the J end lost 0 bases, and 13 bases lay between the germline ends. CDR1 and CDR2 from the germline V gene are SGDLS and YYNGEE. The CDR3 extends over 16 amino acids. In DNA form, the CDR3 reads TGTGCCAGCAGCCCGCGGTCCATCGCGAACACCGGGGAGCTGTTTTTT. Amino acid sequence: CASSPRSIANTGELFF.

This clonotype was picked up a small number of times. V and J are TRBV12-3 or TRBV12-4 and TRBJ2-7, with 13 bases that match TRBD2. After removal of 5 bases from V and 4 bases from J, the junction contained 2 bases not matched to a gene. The CDR3 has 14 residues. CDR3 nucleotides: TGTGCCAGCAGTGGGACTAGCGGGGTTTACGAGCAGTACTTC. It is translated as CASSGTSGVYEQYF.

The V gene is TRBV19, the J gene TRBJ1-2; 7 bases are a match to TRBD1. The germline gives CDR1 LNHDA, CDR2 SQIVND (reference sequence). This CDR3 has 14 amino acids. V shed 7 bases, J shed 4 bases, and the junction held 9 bases outside the gene matches. The CDR3, as DNA: TGTGCCAGTAATATGGACAGGCGAATCTATGGCTACACCTTC. Translating it yields CASNMDRRIYGYTF.